This T cell receptor beta chain was recovered during a study of OX40 agonist ivuxolimab in advanced cancers. Study overall: Those enrolled were less than 85% male, with a mean age of around 60 years and ages from roughly 20 to 90. The study, taken as a whole, reports: Clonal expansion by week 6 occurred in CD4+ and CD8+ blood T cells (at 0.1 to 3.0 mg/kg).

Sequenced by immunoSEQ multiplex PCR; TCRdb stores in-frame clones only, minus some. The repertoire includes 20,000 to 25,000 clones, around 90% of them detected once, and about 10% sits in the top ten. The J segment lost 2 bases and the V segment lost 3 bases, leaving 1 base of the junction unmatched. Germline values: CDR1 LGHNT, CDR2 FRNRAP. There are 14 residues in the CDR3. Concerning this clone itself: Its matching antigen is unknown.

The chain has TRBV12-5 and TRBJ1-2, with 9 bases aligning to TRBD1. The receptor was derived from an adult with an advanced solid tumor such as melanoma, head and neck, liver or kidney cancer. The starting material was CD4+ or CD8+ T cells sorted from blood, obtained in a trial of the OX40 agonist ivuxolimab. CDR3 sequence: CASGFDRGNYGYTF. In DNA form, the CDR3 reads TGTGCTAGTGGTTTTGACAGGGGGAACTATGGCTACACCTTC.